A single sample is the source of the 18 T cell receptor beta chains below, sequenced in a study of T cell changes during pregnancy in multiple sclerosis. TCRdb's copy holds only in-frame clones and misses some; the assay was immunoSEQ multiplex PCR. The sample yields about 110,000 clones, about 90% seen once. Specimen: peripheral blood, collected after pregnancy. The source of these receptors is a female donor with multiple sclerosis, enrolled in a pregnancy study.

V and J are TRBV6-6 and TRBJ1-1; a possible D gene is TRBD1 (6 bases). V was shortened by 2 bases and J by 4 bases, with 17 bases between the two germline ends. The CDR3 length is 16 residues. Germline V gene data show CDR1 as MNHNY and CDR2 as SVGAGI (reference sequence). This CDR3 reads CASSYRNRAESTEAFF. CDR3 bases: TGTGCCAGCAGTTACCGGAACAGGGCAGAGAGCACTGAAGCTTTCTTT.

The chain recombines TRBV14 with TRBJ2-6; 7 bases are a match to TRBD1. With V trimmed by 10 bases and J by 5 bases, 14 bases remained unmatched. CDR1 and CDR2 from the germline V gene are SGHDN and FVKESK. This CDR3 is 16 amino acids long. Here the CDR3 DNA reads TGTGCCATCGAGACAGGGCACCTCTGCCGGGCCAACGTCCTGACTTTC. Its protein is CAIETGHLCRANVLTF. Looking up the rest from reference TRBV14 and TRBJ2-6 gives the full variable domain: EAGVTQFPSHSVIEKGQTVTLRCDPISGHDNLYWYRRVMGKEIKFLLHFVKESKQDESGMPNNRFLAERTGGTYSTLKVQPAELEDSGVYFCAIETGHLCRANVLTFGAGSRLTVL.

V usage is TRBV5-1 and J usage is TRBJ1-1; tentative D call: TRBD1 (6 bases). The germline gives CDR1 SGHRS, CDR2 YFSETQ. This CDR3 region has 16 residues. Trimming cost V 0 bases and J 8 bases, with 20 bases left between them. The CDR3 DNA follows: TGCGCCAGCAGCTTGGCCGGGTCAGGGGAGGGGTCCGAAGCTTTCTTT. This translates into CASSLAGSGEGSEAFF.

The genes are TRBV19 and TRBJ2-7, with D perhaps matching TRBD2 (6 bases). There are 14 residues in the CDR3. V lost 3 bases and J lost 2, with 11 bases in between. Germline lookup yields CDR1 LNHDA and CDR2 SQIVND (reference sequence). The DNA for the CDR3 is TGTGCCAGTAGTATTGCGGGAACTACCTACGAGCAGTACTTC. Amino acid sequence: CASSIAGTTYEQYF.

This chain uses TRBV5-1 with TRBJ1-4; D unclear. Trimming took 4 bases from V and 6 from J, leaving 16 bases between them. CDR1 and CDR2 from the germline V gene are SGHRS and YFSETQ. The CDR3 length is 15 residues. Written as DNA, the CDR3 is TGCGCCAGCAGCCCCCGTGGTGGAGAGTATGAAAAACTGTTTTTT. This encodes CASSPRGGEYEKLFF.

This chain uses TRBV7-2 with TRBJ2-2, with 9 nucleotides matching TRBD2. CDR3 length: 15 residues. Germline loops: CDR1 SGHTA, CDR2 FQGNSA. V was pared by 6 bases and J by 4 bases, with 6 bases of the junction left unmatched. In DNA, the CDR3 is TGTGCCAGCAGGGCGGGGGGGCCAAGCACCGGGGAGCTGTTTTTT. Amino acid sequence: CASRAGGPSTGELFF. Using reference TRBV7-2 and TRBJ2-2 for the parts outside the CDR3, the full variable domain is GAGVSQSPSNKVTEKGKDVELRCDPISGHTALYWYRQSLGQGLEFLIYFQGNSAPDKSGLPSDRFSAERTGGSVSTLTIQRTQQEDSAVYLCASRAGGPSTGELFFGEGSRLTVL.

The chain carries TRBV6-4 and TRBJ1-1; 7 bases match TRBD1. CDR1 and CDR2 (germline): MRHNA, SNTAGT. The ends lost 8 bases at V and 11 bases at J; junction bases unmatched: 14. This CDR3 is 13 amino acids long. The DNA of the CDR3 is TGTGCCAGCGCTACCGGGACAGCACTTGGGGCTTTCTTT. This gives the protein CASATGTALGAFF.

This chain uses TRBV28 with TRBJ2-7; 7 bases match TRBD2. CDR1 is MDHEN, CDR2 SYDVKM, per germline. The CDR3 has 16 amino acids. V lost 3 bases and J lost 4; bases outside the gene matches: 12. CDR3 sequence (DNA): TGTGCCAGCAGTTTCCCCGGCGGGAGATGGGGATACGAGCAGTACTTC. This translates into CASSFPGGRWGYEQYF.

This clone was counted once. DNA of the CDR3: TGTGCCTGGAATGGAGGACCTAACTATGGCTACACCTTC. It yields the protein CAWNGGPNYGYTF. V gene TRBV30 combines with J gene TRBJ1-2, with D uncertain. Germline V gene sequence: CDR1 GTSNPN, CDR2 SVGIG (reference sequence). This CDR3 has 13 amino acids. V dropped 4 bases and J dropped 0 bases, with 9 bases sitting between them.

This clone is a singleton in its sample. This chain joins TRBV11-2 and TRBJ1-1; D possibly corresponds to TRBD1 (6 bases). CDR1 and CDR2 (germline): SGHAT, FQNNGV. V lost 3 bases to trimming and J lost 4 bases, with 18 bases between them. There are 16 residues in the CDR3. DNA of the CDR3: TGTGCCAGCAGCTTTAAACCTCACAGGGCTGGCACTGAAGCTTTCTTT. It specifies CASSFKPHRAGTEAFF. Using reference TRBV11-2 and TRBJ1-1 for the parts outside the CDR3, the full variable domain is EAGVAQSPRYKIIEKRQSVAFWCNPISGHATLYWYQQILGQGPKLLIQFQNNGVVDDSQLPKDRFSAERLKGVDSTLKIQPAKLEDSAVYLCASSFKPHRAGTEAFFGQGTRLTVV.

J is TRBJ2-7 and V is TRBV30; TRBD2 agrees at 10 bases. The V gene end was trimmed by 5 bases and the J gene end by 2 bases; junction bases not matched to a gene: 3. Germline assignment: CDR1 GTSNPN and CDR2 SVGIG (reference sequence). CDR3 length: 13 amino acids. CDR3 bases: TGTGCCTGGGCTAGCGGGGGAACCTACGAGCAGTACTTC. Translation: CAWASGGTYEQYF.

The chain uses TRBV19 and TRBJ1-1, with TRBD1 matching 8 bases. Trimming at V came to 3 bases and at J to 5 bases, leaving 2 bases not matched to a gene. This CDR3 is built from 13 residues. From germline, CDR1 is LNHDA and CDR2 SQIVND (reference sequence). The CDR3 loop reads CASSIRQGTEAFF. CDR3 in DNA: TGTGCCAGTAGTATCCGACAGGGGACTGAAGCTTTCTTT.

This chain uses TRBV28 with TRBJ1-4, with D maybe TRBD1 (6 bases). V gave up 5 bases and J gave up 2 bases, with 12 bases separating them. Germline V gene sequence: CDR1 MDHEN, CDR2 SYDVKM. The CDR3 runs 15 residues. CDR3 bases: TGTGCCAGCAGTGACATACAGGGTACTAATGAAAAACTGTTTTTT. Encoded protein: CASSDIQGTNEKLFF.

Only one count was recorded for this clone. A junction boundary mismatches the germline segment, possibly from a read error. The gene calls are TRBV11-3 and TRBJ2-7; 9 bases fit TRBD1. Germline-derived CDR1 and CDR2 are SGHNT and YENEEA. The CDR3 is 14 residues long. The DNA of the CDR3 is TGTGCCAGCAGCTCGACCCGGGACAGGGAACCGCCGGTCTTC. This gives the protein CASSSTRDREPPVF. Full variable domain (missing parts from reference TRBV11-3 and TRBJ2-7): EAGVVQSPRYKIIEKKQPVAFWCNPISGHNTLYWYLQNLGQGPELLIRYENEEAVDDSQLPKDRFSAERLKGVDSTLKIQPAELGDSAVYLCASSSTRDREPPVFGPGTRLTVT.

The chain joins TRBV27 to TRBJ2-1; TRBD1 agrees at 7 bases. V gave up 4 bases and J gave up 7 bases; unmatched junction bases: 1. This CDR3 is 12 amino acids long. Germline values: CDR1 MNHEY, CDR2 SMNVEV (reference sequence). CDR3 residues: CASSSTGNEQFF. CDR3 in DNA: TGTGCCAGCAGTTCGACAGGGAATGAGCAGTTCTTC.

This sequence joins TRBV29-1 and TRBJ2-6; D is uncertain. Between the trimmed V and J ends, which lost 5 bases and 2 bases, there was a span of 10 bases. The V gene's germline CDR1 is SQVTM and CDR2 ANQGSEA. This CDR3 is built from 14 residues. CDR3 DNA: TGCAGCGTTCAACGAGGCGCTGGGGCCAACGTCCTGACTTTC. It codes for CSVQRGAGANVLTF.

This chain links TRBV7-2 with TRBJ2-1, with D possibly TRBD2 on 5 matching bases. Germline CDR1 and CDR2: SGHTA and FQGNSA. V was pared by 5 bases and J by 4 bases, with 12 bases between. CDR3 length equals 14 residues. CDR3 bases: TGTGCCAGCAGCCCCCGGACTCCATACAATGAGCAGTTCTTC. As protein: CASSPRTPYNEQFF.

V usage is TRBV28 and J usage is TRBJ2-1, with 14 bases matching TRBD2. This CDR3 comprises 15 residues. The germline V gene encodes CDR1 MDHEN and CDR2 SYDVKM. Trimming took 7 bases from V and 8 from J; bases not matched to a gene: 7. This chain's CDR3 is CASTLAGLAGDEQFF. The CDR3 coding sequence is TGTGCCAGCACCCTAGCGGGACTAGCGGGAGATGAGCAGTTCTTC.